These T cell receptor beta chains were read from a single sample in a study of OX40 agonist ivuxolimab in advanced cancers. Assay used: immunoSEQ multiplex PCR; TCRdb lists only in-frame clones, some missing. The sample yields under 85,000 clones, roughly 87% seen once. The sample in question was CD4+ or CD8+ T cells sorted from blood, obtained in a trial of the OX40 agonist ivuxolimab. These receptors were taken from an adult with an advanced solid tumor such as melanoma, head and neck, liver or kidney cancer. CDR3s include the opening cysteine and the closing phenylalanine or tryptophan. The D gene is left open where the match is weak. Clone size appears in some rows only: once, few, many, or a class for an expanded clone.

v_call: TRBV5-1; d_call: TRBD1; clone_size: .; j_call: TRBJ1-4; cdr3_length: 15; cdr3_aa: CASSFDRDYGEKLFF; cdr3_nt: TGCGCCAGCAGCTTCGACAGGGATTATGGGGAAAAACTGTTTTTT
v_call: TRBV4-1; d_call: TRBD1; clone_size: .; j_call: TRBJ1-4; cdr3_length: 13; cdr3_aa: CASSRHMGQGLFF; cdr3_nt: TGCGCCAGCAGCCGGCATATGGGACAGGGATTGTTTTTT
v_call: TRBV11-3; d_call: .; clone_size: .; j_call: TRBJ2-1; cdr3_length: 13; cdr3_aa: CASSLGLLGGQFF; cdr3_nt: TGTGCCAGCAGCTTAGGTCTGCTGGGTGGGCAGTTCTTC
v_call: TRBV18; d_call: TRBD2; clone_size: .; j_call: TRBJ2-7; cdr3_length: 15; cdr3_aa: CASSPGLAGLYEQYF; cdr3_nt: TGTGCCAGCTCACCCGGACTAGCGGGACTCTACGAGCAGTACTTC
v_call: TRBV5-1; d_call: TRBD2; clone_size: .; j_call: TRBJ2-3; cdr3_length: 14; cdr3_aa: CASSLGTSADTQYF; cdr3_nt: TGCGCCAGCAGCCTAGGGACTAGCGCAGATACGCAGTATTTT
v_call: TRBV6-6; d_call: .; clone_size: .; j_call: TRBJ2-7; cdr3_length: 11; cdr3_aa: CASSYSTEQYF; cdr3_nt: TGTGCCAGCAGTTACTCAACCGAGCAGTACTTC
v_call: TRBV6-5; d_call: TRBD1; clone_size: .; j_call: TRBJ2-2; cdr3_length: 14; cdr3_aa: CASRTGASTGELFF; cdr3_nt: TGTGCCAGCAGGACAGGGGCCAGCACCGGGGAGCTGTTTTTT
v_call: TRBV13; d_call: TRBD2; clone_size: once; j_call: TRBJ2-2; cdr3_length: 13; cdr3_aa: CASSRLAGGELFF; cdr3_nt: TGTGCCAGCAGCCGACTAGCAGGTGGGGAGCTGTTTTTT
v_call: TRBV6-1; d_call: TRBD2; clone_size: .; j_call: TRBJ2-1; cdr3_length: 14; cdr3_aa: CASSEAGLAGFRFF; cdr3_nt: TGTGCCAGCAGTGAAGCAGGACTAGCGGGATTTCGGTTCTTC
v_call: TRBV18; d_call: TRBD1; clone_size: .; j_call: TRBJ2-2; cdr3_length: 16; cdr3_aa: CASSSTGGFNTGELFF; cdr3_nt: TGTGCCAGCTCATCGACAGGGGGCTTTAACACCGGGGAGCTGTTTTTT
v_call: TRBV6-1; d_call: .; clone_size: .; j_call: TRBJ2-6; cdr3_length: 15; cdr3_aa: CASSGQSSGANVLTF; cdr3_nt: TGTGCCAGCAGTGGGCAGAGCTCTGGGGCCAACGTCCTGACTTTC
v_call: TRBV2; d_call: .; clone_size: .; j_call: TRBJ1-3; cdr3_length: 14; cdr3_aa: CASSSLGVGNTIYF; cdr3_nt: TGTGCCAGCAGTTCTCTCGGGGTTGGAAACACCATATATTTT
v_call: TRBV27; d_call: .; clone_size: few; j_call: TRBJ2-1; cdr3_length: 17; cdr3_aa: CASSLLSVSHDGSKQFF; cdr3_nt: TGTGCCAGCAGTCTCTTATCGGTTTCCCACGACGGGAGTAAGCAGTTCTTC
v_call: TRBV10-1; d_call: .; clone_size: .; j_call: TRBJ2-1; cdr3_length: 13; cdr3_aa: CASSSPGRTEQFF; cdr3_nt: TGCGCCAGCAGTAGCCCTGGACGCACGGAGCAGTTCTTC
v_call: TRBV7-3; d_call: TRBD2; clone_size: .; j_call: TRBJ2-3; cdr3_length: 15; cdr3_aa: CASSLSGRGTDTQYF; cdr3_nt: TGTGCCAGCAGCTTGAGCGGGAGAGGCACAGATACGCAGTATTTT
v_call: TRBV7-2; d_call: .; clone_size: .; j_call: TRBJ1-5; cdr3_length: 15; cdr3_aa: CASSLVAGQNQPQHF; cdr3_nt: TGTGCCAGCAGCTTAGTGGCAGGTCAAAATCAGCCCCAGCATTTT
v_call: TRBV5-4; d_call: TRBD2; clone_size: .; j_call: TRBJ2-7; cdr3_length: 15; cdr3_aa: CASSSAAGEPYEQYF; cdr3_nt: TGTGCCAGCTCATCTGCCGCGGGAGAACCCTACGAGCAGTACTTC